This T cell receptor beta chain was captured by sequencing in a study of cytomegalovirus exposure and HLA in healthy donors. With respect to this clone: Its antigen is unidentified.

PCR amplification relied on 60 Vbeta primers (plus 13 Jbeta primers). The data were produced by immunoSEQ multiplex PCR, yet TCRdb's version contains in-frame clones alone and is incomplete. The sample includes 150,000 or so clones, 84% of them seen just once. Broader study findings: Solely CMV serostatus was available to characterize immune exposure. As was reported, the HLA-A and HLA-B alleles of most subjects were accurately predicted from TCR beta sequences. Reportedly, cytomegalovirus status was diagnosed with high sensitivity and specificity.

CDR3 length: 17 residues. Germline CDR1 MDHEN, CDR2 SYDVKM. V lost 5 bases, J lost 5 bases, and 10 bases stayed unmatched. Sequenced sample: PBMCs. The V and J genes are TRBV28 and TRBJ1-6; 9 bases are a match to TRBD1. The sequence was obtained from a boy aged 2 to 10 in good health and CMV-seronegative. This CDR3 is CASSQPLTGGHNSPLHF. CDR3 sequence (DNA): TGTGCCAGCAGTCAACCCTTGACAGGGGGGCATAATTCACCCCTCCACTTT.